This T cell receptor (beta chain) stems from a study of regulatory T cells in long-lasting Graves disease. Study-wide results and caveats: Owing to a sample size that was small, accuracy may have been reduced. Repertoires from persistent disease leaned toward TRBV28, TRBJ1-2 and TRBJ2-5.

CDR1 SGHKS and CDR2 YYEKEE come from the germline V gene (reference sequence). This CDR3 contains 16 residues. The V gene end was trimmed by 1 base and the J gene end by 3 bases; junction bases not matched to a gene: 8. Assembly of TCR beta libraries relied on iRepertoire HTBI primers together with Arm-PCR of CDR3 regions. TCRdb re-derived calls from the multiplex PCR reads in MiXCR, one entry per CDR3 protein. In the table there are around 340,000 distinct CDR3 sequences, 15% to 20% of which are singletons. Noted time point: persistent/refractory GD, antithyroid drugs over 5 years with positive TRAb. RNA from PBMCs was the source of the TCR library. This clonotype was seen only a few times. Its antigen is currently unknown.

The receptor was isolated from a female donor with Graves disease. The sample in question was peripheral blood mononuclear cells (PBMCs), obtained when the disease was refractory, from a patient treated with antithyroid drugs. The V and J genes are TRBV5-5 and TRBJ2-5; 8 bases line up with TRBD1. CDR3 amino acids: CASSLKGRGPKETQYF. The CDR3 bases are TGTGCCAGCAGCTTGAAGGGCAGGGGGCCGAAAGAGACCCAGTACTTC.